The 3 T cell receptor beta chains in this list originate from one sample, sequenced in a study of regulatory T cells in long-lasting Graves disease. Libraries of TCR beta came from iRepertoire HTBI primers plus Arm-PCR of CDR3 regions. TCRdb re-analysed the multiplex PCR reads in MiXCR, keeping a single row per CDR3 protein. The table shows approximately 690,000 distinct CDR3 sequences, with 30% occurring only once. Time point here: persistent/refractory GD, antithyroid drugs over 5 years with positive TRAb. Extracted RNA from PBMCs served as the source of the TCR library. The sequences come from peripheral blood mononuclear cells (PBMCs), collected when the disease was refractory, from a patient treated with antithyroid drugs. Receptors originate from a female donor with Graves disease.

The chain has TRBV9 and TRBJ1-2; 8 nucleotides agree with TRBD1. V lost 3 bases, J lost 7 bases, and 8 bases stayed unmatched. CDR1 SGDLS and CDR2 YYNGEE come from the germline V gene. The length of the CDR3 is 14 residues. The CDR3 DNA reads TGTGCCAGCAGCGCTACAAGACAGGGGTTTGGCTACACCTTC. Translated: CASSATRQGFGYTF.

At least ten counts were recorded for this clonotype. The V call is TRBV28, the J call TRBJ1-2; 8 positions match TRBD1. CDR1 is MDHEN, CDR2 SYDVKM, per germline. Trimming took 5 bases from V and 4 from J; bases not matched to a gene: 3. The CDR3 runs 13 residues. The chain's CDR3 is CASSEGQAYGYTF. Written as DNA, the CDR3 is TGTGCCAGCAGTGAGGGACAGGCCTATGGCTACACCTTC.

The chain employs TRBV6-1 and TRBJ2-2; 8 bases line up with TRBD1. The CDR3 sequence is 17 residues long. Losses at the gene ends were 7 bases for V and 8 bases for J; bases not matched to a gene: 18. CDR1 and CDR2 from the germline V gene are MNHNS and SASEGT. This CDR3 reads CASTSALRDRSRGELFF. The CDR3 region has the DNA TGTGCCAGCACCTCCGCCCTCCGGGACAGGAGTCGAGGGGAGCTGTTTTTT.